Below are 26 T cell receptor beta chains sequenced from a single sample in a study of T cell responses to AZD1222 COVID-19 vaccine. Repertoires were generated with immunoSEQ multiplex PCR, while TCRdb's copy carries only in-frame clones and drops some. The top ten hold 2.5% to 3.5% of the sample, which has roughly 140,000 clones, about 92% seen once. Sample: peripheral blood, taken 28 days after the second AZD1222 dose. The receptors here all came from an adult who received the AZD1222 COVID-19 vaccine.

This clone has only one observation. The chain couples TRBV4-1 to TRBJ2-5; 9 bases agree with TRBD1. The CDR3 loop spans 16 amino acids. Germline CDR1 reads MGHRA; CDR2 reads YSYEKL. With V trimmed by 2 bases and J by 6 bases, 10 bases remained unmatched. In nucleotides, the CDR3 is TGCGCCAGCAGCCAACAACAGGGGGCAGGTGGAAAGACCCAGTACTTC. Translated: CASSQQQGAGGKTQYF.

This chain links TRBV6-1 with TRBJ1-2; D gene unclear. V was shortened by 2 bases and J by 4 bases, with 8 bases between the two germline ends. The germline V gene has CDR1 MNHNS and CDR2 SASEGT. CDR3 length: 13 residues. DNA of the CDR3: TGTGCCAGCAGTGAAAGACGGAGCTATGGCTACACCTTC. Residues: CASSERRSYGYTF.

CDR3 amino acids: CATTVNTEAFF. The CDR3 nucleotides are TGTGCAACCACGGTGAACACTGAAGCTTTCTTT. The genes are TRBV10-3 and TRBJ1-1; D uncertain. The CDR3 runs 11 residues. Germline loops: CDR1 ENHRY, CDR2 SYGVKD.

The chain is built from TRBV3-1 (or the pseudogene TRBV3-2) and TRBJ2-5; D is uncertain. There are 14 residues in the CDR3. The germline V gene encodes CDR1 LGHDT and CDR2 YNNKEL (reference sequence). Trimming removed 4 bases at V and 5 bases at J, with 14 bases between. CDR3 sequence reads: CASSPGASRETQYF. For the CDR3, the DNA is TGTGCCAGCAGCCCCGGAGCCTCTCGGGAGACCCAGTACTTC.

This sequence joins TRBV4-1 and TRBJ1-2; D not certain. Trimming removed 4 bases at V and 4 bases at J, with 13 bases between. This CDR3 is 14 amino acids long. The germline V gene has CDR1 MGHRA and CDR2 YSYEKL. CDR3: CASSPPPGGYGYTF. As DNA, the CDR3 is TGCGCCAGCAGCCCCCCGCCAGGCGGCTATGGCTACACCTTC.

In its sample, this clone was seen a few times. The genes are TRBV6-1 and TRBJ1-2; D call uncertain. The CDR3 contains 14 residues. V lost 1 base and J lost 5, with 11 bases in between. Germline V gene sequence: CDR1 MNHNS, CDR2 SASEGT. The CDR3 loop reads CASSEGNQIYGYTF. For the CDR3, the DNA is TGTGCCAGCAGTGAAGGGAACCAAATTTATGGCTACACCTTC.

The chain recombines TRBV27 with TRBJ2-7; D may be TRBD1 or TRBD2 (5 bases each). The CDR3 extends over 14 amino acids. Trimming cost V 5 bases and J 3 bases, with 14 bases left between them. Germline V CDR1 and CDR2: MNHEY, SMNVEV (reference sequence). CDR3 region: CASSLGRDVYEQYF. Written as DNA, the CDR3 is TGTGCCAGCAGTCTCGGCAGGGACGTCTACGAGCAGTACTTC.

The chain carries TRBV24-1 and TRBJ1-5; no clear D gene. Germline assignment: CDR1 KGHDR and CDR2 SFDVKD. This CDR3 has 13 residues. Trimming took off 3 bases at V and 9 bases at J, with 11 bases between the two ends. CDR3 DNA sequence: TGTGCCACCAGTGATGTCGGACGGCCGCCCCAGCATTTT. This codes for CATSDVGRPPQHF.

V gene TRBV5-1 combines with J gene TRBJ1-4; D possibly corresponds to TRBD1 (5 bases). The ends were cut back, 0 bases at V and 7 bases at J, with 13 bases in the middle. This CDR3 comprises 15 residues. Per germline, CDR1 SGHRS and CDR2 YFSETQ. The CDR3 DNA sequence: TGCGCCAGCAGCTTGGGGACCCGGCAGGGTGAAAAACTGTTTTTT. This sequence encodes CASSLGTRQGEKLFF.

The chain joins TRBV30 to TRBJ1-2; 10 bases agree with TRBD1. Germline trimming cut 3 bases from V and 4 bases from J; bases unmatched to any gene: 5. Germline CDR1 and CDR2: GTSNPN and SVGIG (reference sequence). The CDR3 consists of 14 residues. The CDR3 DNA is TGTGCCTGGAGGGGGGACAGGGGTCCCTATGGCTACACCTTC. It translates to CAWRGDRGPYGYTF.

The chain is built from TRBV27 and TRBJ1-5; TRBD1 agrees at 9 bases. Germline V gene data show CDR1 as MNHEY and CDR2 as SMNVEV (reference sequence). The CDR3 is 14 amino acids. V was pared by 3 bases and J by 5 bases, with 2 bases of the junction left unmatched. The CDR3 DNA is TGTGCCAGCAGTTTCGGACAGGGGTATCAGCCCCAGCATTTT. It is translated as CASSFGQGYQPQHF.

This chain links TRBV5-1 with TRBJ2-7, with D possibly matching TRBD1 (5 bases). This CDR3 region has 17 residues. The germline V and J ends were trimmed by 4 bases and 0 bases, with 20 bases remaining between them. Germline V gene data show CDR1 as SGHRS and CDR2 as YFSETQ. CDR3 region: CASSPMLPSDNSYEQYF. DNA for the CDR3: TGCGCCAGCAGCCCCATGCTACCGTCGGACAACTCCTACGAGCAGTACTTC.

The V gene is TRBV27, the J gene TRBJ1-4; no definite D call. The CDR3 loop spans 15 amino acids. V lost 1 base, J lost 5 bases, and 11 bases lay in between. Looked up from germline, CDR1 is MNHEY and CDR2 is SMNVEV (reference sequence). The CDR3 DNA follows: TGTGCCAGCAGTTTATATAGAGGCAGGAATGAAAAACTGTTTTTT. Translation: CASSLYRGRNEKLFF.

CDR3 protein: CASSFGGPRHEQYF. The CDR3 DNA follows: TGTGCCAGCAGCTTTGGTGGGCCACGTCACGAGCAGTACTTC. The V and J genes are TRBV5-6 and TRBJ2-7; D not resolved. Trimming shortened V by 2 bases and J by 5 bases, and 14 bases separated the two germline ends. Germline lookup yields CDR1 SGHDT and CDR2 YYEEEE. The CDR3 sequence is 14 residues long.

The V call is TRBV5-5, the J call TRBJ1-5; a possible D gene is TRBD1 (5 bases). This CDR3 has 15 amino acids. Trimming left V 1 base short and J 5 bases short, with 13 bases between. The germline CDR1 and CDR2 sequences are SGHKS and YYEKEE (reference sequence). For the CDR3, the DNA is TGTGCCAGCAGCTTGTTAGGGGAGGAGGATCAGCCCCAGCATTTT. It yields the protein CASSLLGEEDQPQHF.

The genes are TRBV3-1 (or the pseudogene TRBV3-2) and TRBJ1-4; the D gene is possibly TRBD1 (5 bases). The germline V gene encodes CDR1 LGHDT and CDR2 YNNKEL (reference sequence). This CDR3 comprises 14 residues. The V end was cut by 4 bases, the J end by 8 bases, with 14 bases between. The CDR3 is CASSPGTRWEKLFF. Written as DNA, the CDR3 is TGTGCCAGCAGCCCCGGGACCCGGTGGGAAAAACTGTTTTTT.

This clone has a handful of counts. The chain carries TRBV5-4 and TRBJ1-2; D call uncertain. This CDR3 spans 13 amino acids. The germline V and J ends were trimmed by 5 bases and 10 bases, with 18 bases remaining between them. Germline assignment: CDR1 SGHNT and CDR2 YYREEE (reference sequence). The CDR3 loop reads CASRLGGELFYTF. The CDR3 DNA is TGTGCCAGCAGACTGGGCGGCGAACTATTCTACACCTTC.

This chain joins TRBV9 and TRBJ1-3; D remains ambiguous. This CDR3 spans 17 amino acids. Trimming cost V 4 bases and J 0 bases, with 17 bases left between them. The V gene's germline CDR1 is SGDLS and CDR2 YYNGEE. The DNA of the CDR3 is TGTGCCAGCAGCTCAACATACTGGCCCAGCTCTGGAAACACCATATATTTT. Protein: CASSSTYWPSSGNTIYF.

V and J are TRBV2 and TRBJ2-7; TRBD1 matches 8 bases. The trim removed 10 bases at V and 4 bases at J, leaving 12 bases unmatched. This CDR3 comprises 14 residues. Germline CDR1 and CDR2: SNHLY and FYNNEI. CDR3 in DNA: TGTGCCACCGGAGACAGGGGATTTTCTTACGAGCAGTACTTC. Residues: CATGDRGFSYEQYF.

V gene TRBV2 combines with J gene TRBJ2-7; TRBD2 agrees at 7 bases. The V and J ends lost 2 bases and 0 bases, in that order; junction bases with no gene match: 16. The CDR3 length is 19 residues. Germline V lookup: CDR1 SNHLY, CDR2 FYNNEI. The CDR3 protein is CASSEHGWRYSGSSYEQYF. The CDR3 nucleotides read TGTGCCAGCAGTGAACATGGGTGGAGGTATAGCGGGTCCTCCTACGAGCAGTACTTC.

The chain uses TRBV5-1 and TRBJ1-1; D is perhaps TRBD1 (5 bases). The CDR3 covers 14 residues. CDR1 SGHRS and CDR2 YFSETQ come from the germline V gene. Trimming cost V 3 bases and J 5 bases, with 14 bases left between them. In DNA, the CDR3 is TGCGCCAGCAGCTATGGGACGGGTGGGACTGAAGCTTTCTTT. It translates to CASSYGTGGTEAFF.

V is TRBV7-3 and J is TRBJ2-5; TRBD1 might be the D (5 bases). The V gene's germline CDR1 is SGHTA and CDR2 FQGTGA. Between the trimmed V and J ends, which lost 2 bases and 5 bases, there was a span of 9 bases. This CDR3 has 13 amino acids. The CDR3 DNA follows: TGTGCCAGCAGCTTACGACAGCTGGAGACCCAGTACTTC. Encoded protein: CASSLRQLETQYF.

This chain links TRBV5-1 with TRBJ2-5; D possibly uses TRBD1 or TRBD2 (6 bases each). CDR3 length: 13 amino acids. Germline loops: CDR1 SGHRS, CDR2 YFSETQ. V lost 4 bases and J 5 bases, leaving 12 bases between the germline ends. The CDR3 sequence: CASSTGGGETQYF. The CDR3 DNA is TGCGCCAGCAGCACCGGGGGCGGCGAGACCCAGTACTTC.

This chain connects TRBV28 to TRBJ1-1; 7 nucleotides agree with TRBD1. CDR1 is MDHEN, CDR2 SYDVKM, per germline. J was trimmed by 0 bases and V by 8 bases; bases with no gene match: 9. This CDR3 has 15 amino acids. CDR3 sequence: CASGSGTDMNTEAFF. As DNA, the CDR3 is TGTGCCAGCGGTTCCGGGACAGACATGAACACTGAAGCTTTCTTT.

The chain carries TRBV20-1 and TRBJ2-7; 7 bases are a match to TRBD2. The V and J ends lost 6 bases and 7 bases, in that order; junction bases with no gene match: 6. The germline V gene has CDR1 DFQATT and CDR2 SNEGSKA (reference sequence). This CDR3 is built from 11 residues. This chain's CDR3 is CSAPRGVEQYF. The CDR3 DNA follows: TGCAGTGCCCCTCGGGGGGTAGAGCAGTACTTC.

The V gene is TRBV7-3, the J gene TRBJ2-7; D is ambiguous. This CDR3 comprises 14 residues. Trimming removed 5 bases at V and 0 bases at J, with 11 bases between. Germline V CDR1 and CDR2: SGHTA, FQGTGA. The CDR3 region is CASSPQLSSYEQYF. The CDR3 region has the DNA TGTGCCAGCAGCCCCCAACTAAGCTCCTACGAGCAGTACTTC.